This T cell receptor beta chain is drawn from a study of shared clonotypes between healthy human individuals. CDR3 size: 15 residues. Germline V CDR1 and CDR2: SGHTA, FQGNSA. Unmatched junction bases numbered 8, after V lost 5 bases and J lost 7 bases. Study findings and constraints: Few donors restricted represented genetic and exposure-history diversity.

Note on this clone: Its matching antigen is unknown.

Several immunoSEQ 96-well plates shared each subset's DNA, each plate a replicate. TCRdb's copy holds only in-frame clones and misses some; the assay was immunoSEQ multiplex PCR. Seen here are 950,000 to 1,100,000 clones, under 80% observed once, and the top ten hold approximately 1.5%. The V call is TRBV7-2, the J call TRBJ1-6; 7 bases align to TRBD1. This clonotype was obtained from a man aged 18 to 29 in good health. Sequenced sample: memory CD4+ T cells sorted from blood. Subset meaning: CD45RA-negative fraction. For the CDR3, the DNA is TGTGCCAGCAGCCGCCGACAGGGAAACAATTCACCCCTCCACTTT. Translated: CASSRRQGNNSPLHF.